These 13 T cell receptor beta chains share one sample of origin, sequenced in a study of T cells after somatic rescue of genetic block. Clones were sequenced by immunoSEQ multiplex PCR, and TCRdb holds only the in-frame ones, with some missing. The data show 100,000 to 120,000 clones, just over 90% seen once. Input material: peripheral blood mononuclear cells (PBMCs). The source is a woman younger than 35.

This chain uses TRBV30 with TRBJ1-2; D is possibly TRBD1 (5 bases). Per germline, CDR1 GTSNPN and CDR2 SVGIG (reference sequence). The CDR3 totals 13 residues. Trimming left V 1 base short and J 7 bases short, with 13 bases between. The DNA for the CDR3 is TGTGCCTGGAGTGCAGGGACGGCCCGTGGCTACACCTTC. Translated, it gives CAWSAGTARGYTF. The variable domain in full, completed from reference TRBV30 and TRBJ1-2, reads SQTIHQWPATLVQPVGSPLSLECTVEGTSNPNLYWYRQAAGRGLQLLFYSVGIGQISSEVPQNLSASRPQDRQFILSSKKLLLSDSGFYLCAWSAGTARGYTFGSGTRLTVV.

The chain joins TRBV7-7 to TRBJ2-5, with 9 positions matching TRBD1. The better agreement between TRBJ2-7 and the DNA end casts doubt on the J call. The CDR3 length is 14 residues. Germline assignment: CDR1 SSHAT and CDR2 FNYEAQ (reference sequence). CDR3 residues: CASSHRDRDHEQYF. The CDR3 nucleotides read TGTGCCAGCAGCCACCGGGACAGGGACCACGAGCAGTACTTC.

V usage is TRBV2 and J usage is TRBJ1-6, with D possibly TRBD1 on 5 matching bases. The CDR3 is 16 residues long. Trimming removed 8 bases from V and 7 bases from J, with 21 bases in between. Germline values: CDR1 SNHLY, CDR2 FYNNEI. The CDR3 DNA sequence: TGTGCCAGCGGGGAAAGGCCGGGACCGCAGAATTCACCCCTCCACTTT. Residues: CASGERPGPQNSPLHF. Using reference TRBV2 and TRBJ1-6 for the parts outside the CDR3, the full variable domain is EPEVTQTPSHQVTQMGQEVILRCVPISNHLYFYWYRQILGQKVEFLVSFYNNEISEKSEIFDDQFSVERPDGSNFTLKIRSTKLEDSAMYFCASGERPGPQNSPLHFGNGTRLTVT.

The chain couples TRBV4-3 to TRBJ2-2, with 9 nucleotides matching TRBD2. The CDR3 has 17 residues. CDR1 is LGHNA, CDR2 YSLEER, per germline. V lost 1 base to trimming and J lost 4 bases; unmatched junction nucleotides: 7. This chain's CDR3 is CASSQVSSGGGTGELFF. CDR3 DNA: TGCGCCAGCAGCCAAGTTAGTAGCGGGGGTGGCACCGGGGAGCTGTTTTTT.

The CDR3 reads CASSAPRRELFF. The CDR3 bases are TGTGCCAGCAGCGCCCCCAGACGAGAGCTGTTTTTT. This chain uses TRBV7-2 with TRBJ2-2; D unclear. This CDR3 contains 12 residues. Per germline, CDR1 SGHTA and CDR2 FQGNSA. Trimming removed 5 bases from V and 11 bases from J, with 12 bases in between.

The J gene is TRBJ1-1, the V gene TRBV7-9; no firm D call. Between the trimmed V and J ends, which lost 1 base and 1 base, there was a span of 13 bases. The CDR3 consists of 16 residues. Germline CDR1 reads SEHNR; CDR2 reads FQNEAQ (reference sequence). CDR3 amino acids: CASSLDGRQTNTEAFF. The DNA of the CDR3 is TGTGCCAGCAGCTTAGACGGGCGGCAGACGAACACTGAAGCTTTCTTT.

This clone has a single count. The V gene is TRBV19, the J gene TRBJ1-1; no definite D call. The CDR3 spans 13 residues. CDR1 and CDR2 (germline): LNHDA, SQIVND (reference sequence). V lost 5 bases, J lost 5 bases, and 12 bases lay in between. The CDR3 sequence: CASSYLLSTEAFF. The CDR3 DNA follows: TGTGCCAGTAGTTATCTTCTCTCTACTGAAGCTTTCTTT.

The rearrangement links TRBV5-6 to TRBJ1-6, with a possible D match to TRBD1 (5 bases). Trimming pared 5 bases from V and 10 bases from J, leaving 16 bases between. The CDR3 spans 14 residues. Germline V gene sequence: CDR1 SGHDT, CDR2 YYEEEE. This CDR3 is CASRKEGYGSPLHF. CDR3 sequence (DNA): TGTGCCAGCAGGAAGGAGGGGTATGGGTCACCCCTCCACTTT.

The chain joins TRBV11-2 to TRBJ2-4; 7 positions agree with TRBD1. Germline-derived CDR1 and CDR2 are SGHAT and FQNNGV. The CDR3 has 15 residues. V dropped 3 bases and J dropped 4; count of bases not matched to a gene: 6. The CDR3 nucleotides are TGTGCCAGCAGCTTGGGGAGACAGGGAAAAAACATTCAGTACTTC. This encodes CASSLGRQGKNIQYF.

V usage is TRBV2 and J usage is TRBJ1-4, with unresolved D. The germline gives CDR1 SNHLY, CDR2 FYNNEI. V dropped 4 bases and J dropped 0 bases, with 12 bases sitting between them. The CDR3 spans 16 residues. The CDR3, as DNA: TGTGCCAGCAGTGTTGCCCGAATTTCAACTAATGAAAAACTGTTTTTT. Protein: CASSVARISTNEKLFF.

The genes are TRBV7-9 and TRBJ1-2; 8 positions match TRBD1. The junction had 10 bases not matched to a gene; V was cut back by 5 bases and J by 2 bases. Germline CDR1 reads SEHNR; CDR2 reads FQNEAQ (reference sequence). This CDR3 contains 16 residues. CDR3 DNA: TGTGCCAGCAGCCCCGGGACAGGACCCCTAAACTATGGCTACACCTTC. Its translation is CASSPGTGPLNYGYTF.

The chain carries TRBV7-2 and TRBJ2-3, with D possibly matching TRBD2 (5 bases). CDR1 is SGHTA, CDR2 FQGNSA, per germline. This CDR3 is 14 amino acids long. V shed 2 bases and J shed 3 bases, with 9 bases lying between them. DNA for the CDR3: TGTGCCAGCAGCTTAAACAGAGGGACAGATACGCAGTATTTT. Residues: CASSLNRGTDTQYF.

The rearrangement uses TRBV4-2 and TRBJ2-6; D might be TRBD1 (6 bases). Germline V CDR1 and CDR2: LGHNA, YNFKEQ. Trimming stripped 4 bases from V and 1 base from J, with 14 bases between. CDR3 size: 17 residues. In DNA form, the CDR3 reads TGTGCCAGCAGCCCCCGGACAGTCCTTTCTGGGGCCAACGTCCTGACTTTC. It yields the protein CASSPRTVLSGANVLTF.